There are a few counts of the clone carrying this TCR beta chain. The antigen remains unidentified. This entry belongs to a study of T cell responses to AZD1222 COVID-19 vaccine. Study-level points and caveats: Elevations in Spike-specific TCR breadth and depth followed administration of two AZD1222 doses. Only five or six individuals given AZD1222 were seropositive at baseline.

CDR1 is MNHEY and CDR2 is SVGAGI in the germline V gene. The J segment lost 9 bases and the V segment lost 5 bases, leaving 1 base of the junction unmatched. The CDR3 has 11 amino acids. The protocol was immunoSEQ multiplex PCR, while the TCRdb copy is restricted to in-frame clones and leaves out a portion. The table shows 100,000 to 150,000 clones, with around 87% occurring only once. The TCR comes from an adult in good health. The chain links TRBV6-5 to TRBJ2-1, with TRBD2 identical over 7 bases. The sequences come from peripheral blood, collected on day 0 of AZD1222 vaccination. The CDR3 DNA follows: TGTGCCAGCAGTACGGGGGGTGAGCAGTTCTTC. Protein: CASSTGGEQFF.